The rows below give T cell receptor beta chains drawn from one sample of a study of T cell changes during pregnancy in multiple sclerosis. Clones were sequenced by immunoSEQ multiplex PCR, and TCRdb holds only the in-frame ones, with some missing. The sample includes 35,000 to 50,000 clones, nearly 90% of them seen just once. The sample was CD4+ T cells from peripheral blood mononuclear cells, taken after pregnancy. Receptor source: a female donor with multiple sclerosis, enrolled in a pregnancy study. Each CDR3 is given with its conserved first and last residue. Each record gives: V gene, D gene, J gene, clone size, CDR3 DNA, CDR3 protein. The D gene is left open where the match is weak. Part of the rows lack a size; the others show once, few, many or a class for expanded clones.

TRBV5-1,TRBD2,TRBJ2-1,-,TGCGCCAGCAGCGGGGACTACCGGAGGGCTGAGCAGTTCTTC,CASSGDYRRAEQFF
TRBV5-5,-,TRBJ2-3,-,TGTGCCAGCAGCCGTGACGCTAGCTACCCAGATACGCAGTATTTT,CASSRDASYPDTQYF
TRBV11-3,TRBD1,TRBJ2-2,-,TGTGCCAGCAGCAAGGGACAGGGTCGAGACACCGGGGAGCTGTTTTTT,CASSKGQGRDTGELFF
TRBV5-1,TRBD1,TRBJ1-2,once,TGCGCCAGCAGCTTGGACAGGGGCAACTATGGCTACACCTTC,CASSLDRGNYGYTF
TRBV5-1,-,TRBJ2-7,-,TGCGCCAGCAGCAGACCTGCGGACGAGCAGTACTTC,CASSRPADEQYF
TRBV29-1,-,TRBJ2-1,-,TGCGCATCTTCCCGAGCCTCCTACAATGAGCAGTTCTTC,CASSRASYNEQFF
TRBV9,-,TRBJ1-2,-,TGTGCCAGCAGCGGCCGGCGGGGTCCGTGGAGTGGCTACACCTTC,CASSGRRGPWSGYTF
TRBV12-5,-,TRBJ2-1,-,TGTGCTAGTGGTGACGACGGAGGGAATGAGCAGTTCTTC,CASGDDGGNEQFF
TRBV2,-,TRBJ2-3,-,TGTGCCAGCAGTGAGCACAGAACAGATACGCAGTATTTT,CASSEHRTDTQYF
TRBV7-9,-,TRBJ1-1,-,TGTGCCAGCAGCTTAGCAGGGAGGGACACTGAAGCTTTCTTT,CASSLAGRDTEAFF
TRBV11-3,TRBD2,TRBJ2-7,-,TGTGCCAGCAGCTTTAGCGGGGGTGCCTACGAGCAGTACTTC,CASSFSGGAYEQYF
TRBV28,TRBD2,TRBJ2-1,once,TGTGCCAGCAGTTTAGGGGGGGTCCGGGGAGTCAATGAGCAGTTCTTC,CASSLGGVRGVNEQFF
TRBV10-1,TRBD1,TRBJ1-4,-,TGCGCCACAAACAGGGGCCCGAATGAAAAACTGTTTTTT,CATNRGPNEKLFF
TRBV7-2,-,TRBJ2-1,-,TGTGCCAGCAGCCGAGATGAGCAGTTCTTC,CASSRDEQFF
TRBV10-2,-,TRBJ1-1,-,TGCGCCAGCACCTTCGGGTACACTGAAGCTTTCTTT,CASTFGYTEAFF
TRBV4-3,-,TRBJ1-6,once,TGCGCCAGCAGCCAGGGGGCCCATTCACCCCTCCACTTT,CASSQGAHSPLHF
TRBV5-1,TRBD2,TRBJ2-5,-,TGCGCCAGCAGCCCCCTCCTAGCGGGGGCGTGGGAGACCCAGTACTTC,CASSPLLAGAWETQYF
TRBV7-2,-,TRBJ2-3,once,TGTGCCAGCGCGGAGGGTTCAGATACGCAGTATTTT,CASAEGSDTQYF
TRBV6-1,TRBD1,TRBJ1-2,-,TGTGCCAGCAGTGTCCTACCCTCCGGGACAGGATATGGCTACACCTTC,CASSVLPSGTGYGYTF
TRBV9,TRBD1,TRBJ2-2,-,TGTGCCAGCAGCCCACAGGGGGTCCTTTATACCGGGGAGCTGTTTTTT,CASSPQGVLYTGELFF
TRBV5-5,-,TRBJ1-2,-,TGTGCCAGCAGCTTCATGAGGGAAGGGGGCTACACCTTC,CASSFMREGGYTF
TRBV6-6,-,TRBJ1-6,-,TGTGCCAGCAGTTACGAGGACATACCCCTCGTATCACCCCTCCACTTT,CASSYEDIPLVSPLHF
TRBV5-1,-,TRBJ1-1,-,TGCGCCAGCAGCTGGGGGGGCCAGAGCACTGAAGCTTTCTTT,CASSWGGQSTEAFF
TRBV18,-,TRBJ1-1,-,TGTGCCAGCTCACCGGGGGGGTCCGGGACTGAAGCTTTCTTT,CASSPGGSGTEAFF
TRBV5-1,TRBD2,TRBJ2-7,-,TGCGCCAGCAGCTTGAATTCGGCTAGCGGGGCCTACGAGCAGTACTTC,CASSLNSASGAYEQYF
TRBV9,TRBD1,TRBJ2-1,-,TGTGCCAGCAGCGCCCGACAGGGGACAGAGGGTGATGAGCAGTTCTTC,CASSARQGTEGDEQFF
TRBV7-3,TRBD1,TRBJ2-5,-,TGTGCCAGCAGCCGAGGACAGGGAGAGACCCAGTACTTC,CASSRGQGETQYF
TRBV2,TRBD1,TRBJ2-7,-,TGTGCCACGACAGGGAACTACGAGCAGTACTTC,CATTGNYEQYF
TRBV29-1,TRBD2,TRBJ2-7,-,TGCAGCGTCCGGGACTATGAGGTTTACGAGCAGTACTTC,CSVRDYEVYEQYF
TRBV6-1,-,TRBJ1-2,-,TGTGCCAGCAGTGCAGGGGTTGACTATGGCTACACCTTC,CASSAGVDYGYTF
TRBV20-1,-,TRBJ1-1,few,TGCAGTGCTGCTGGACAGAGCAAAGCTTTCTTT,CSAAGQSKAFF
TRBV19,-,TRBJ2-3,-,TGTGCCAGTAGTACGGCGAAGGGGAGCACAGATACGCAGTATTTT,CASSTAKGSTDTQYF
TRBV7-3,TRBD1,TRBJ2-5,once,TGTGCCAGCAGTCAGGGGGCACAAGAGACCCAGTACTTC,CASSQGAQETQYF
TRBV2,-,TRBJ2-6,few,TGTGCCAGCAGTGGAGAGGAGAGCTCTGGGGCCAACGTCCTGACTTTC,CASSGEESSGANVLTF
TRBV29-1,-,TRBJ1-1,-,TGCAGCGTGGGCAGGGGTGCGAACACTGAAGCTTTCTTT,CSVGRGANTEAFF
TRBV19,-,TRBJ1-3,-,TGTGCCAGTAGTATCTACGGGGCTGGAAACACCATATATTTT,CASSIYGAGNTIYF
TRBV9,TRBD1,TRBJ1-1,-,TGTGCCAGCAGCCCTCAAACAGGGGGCCTCACTGAAGCTTTCTTT,CASSPQTGGLTEAFF
TRBV29-1,-,TRBJ2-5,-,TGCAGCGTTGACGGGGCAGGGAGGCAAGAGACCCAGTACTTC,CSVDGAGRQETQYF
TRBV19,TRBD2,TRBJ2-3,-,TGTGCCAGTAGCCTCGGGGGGGGAGGCGCAGATACGCAGTATTTT,CASSLGGGGADTQYF
TRBV6-5,-,TRBJ2-5,-,TGTGCCAGCAGTTACGTGACGGCAGGGGGGTCAGAGACCCAGTACTTC,CASSYVTAGGSETQYF
TRBV2,TRBD1,TRBJ1-6,-,TGTGCCAGCAGGGGGACAGCCAGCTCCTATAATTCACCCCTCCACTTT,CASRGTASSYNSPLHF
TRBV7-2,TRBD1,TRBJ1-1,-,TGTGCCAGCAGCTTTTACCGGACAGGGGAAGCTTTCTTT,CASSFYRTGEAFF
TRBV19,-,TRBJ1-1,-,TGTGCCAGTATTGGAAGGGGTTCCAACACTGAAGCTTTCTTT,CASIGRGSNTEAFF